This TCR beta chain came from a study of blood T cell repertoires in COVID-19. This CDR3 is built from 13 residues. Losses at the gene ends were 5 bases for V and 2 bases for J; bases not matched to a gene: 2. Per the study methods: Amplification of reference gene primers provided the estimated nucleated cell counts. TCRdb keeps only in-frame clones here, not all; method: immunoSEQ multiplex PCR. The D gene and trimming were derived from the DNA, and the V and J assignments and clone size from that table. The sample carries about 250,000 clones, about 86% recorded once. The rearrangement joins TRBV12-3 or TRBV12-4 to TRBJ2-7, with TRBD2 identical over 8 bases. Input material: peripheral blood. This clonotype originated in an elderly man with acute or convalescent COVID-19. The CDR3, as DNA: TGTGCCAGCAGTCCCGGGAGGGCCTACGAGCAGTACTTC. This encodes CASSPGRAYEQYF.